Each of the 27 T cell receptor beta chains below was sequenced from the same sample in a study of blood T cell repertoires in COVID-19. The method was immunoSEQ multiplex PCR; TCRdb's version includes in-frame clones alone and lacks a portion of them. The top ten hold under 3% of the sample, which has 300,000 to 350,000 clones, approximately 87% seen once. Source material: peripheral blood. The source is a woman in her twenties or thirties with COVID-19, enrolled during active disease.

The chain employs TRBV9 and TRBJ1-1, with 10 bases identical to TRBD1. Germline lookup yields CDR1 SGDLS and CDR2 YYNGEE. The CDR3 extends over 14 amino acids. Germline trimming cut 4 bases from V and 5 bases from J; bases unmatched to any gene: 5. CDR3 sequence: CASSSGQGRTEAFF. CDR3 nucleotide sequence: TGTGCCAGCAGCTCGGGACAGGGGAGAACTGAAGCTTTCTTT.

The V gene is TRBV19, the J gene TRBJ2-7; 9 nucleotides line up with TRBD1. CDR1 LNHDA and CDR2 SQIVND come from the germline V gene (reference sequence). The CDR3 length is 15 residues. Losses at the gene ends were 5 bases for V and 4 bases for J; bases not matched to a gene: 9. CDR3 coding DNA: TGTGCCAGTAGTGCCGGGACAGGGATAGTATACGAGCAGTACTTC. Protein product: CASSAGTGIVYEQYF.

The chain combines TRBV11-2 with TRBJ1-2; D uncertain. From germline, CDR1 is SGHAT and CDR2 FQNNGV. This CDR3 has 15 residues. V gave up 7 bases and J gave up 3 bases, with 18 bases separating them. The CDR3 DNA is TGTGCCAGCAAAGAACTAGAACAGAGGTACTATGGCTACACCTTC. As protein: CASKELEQRYYGYTF.

This clone was found once. The V call is TRBV11-2, the J call TRBJ1-4; the D is unclear. The germline V gene encodes CDR1 SGHAT and CDR2 FQNNGV. The CDR3 contains 17 residues. V lost 2 bases, J lost 5 bases, and 18 bases lay in between. The CDR3 nucleotides read TGTGCCAGCAGCTTAAGCCCCCGGGAGGGCTTAAATGAAAAACTGTTTTTT. Translating it yields CASSLSPREGLNEKLFF. Complete variable domain (other parts from reference TRBV11-2 and TRBJ1-4): EAGVAQSPRYKIIEKRQSVAFWCNPISGHATLYWYQQILGQGPKLLIQFQNNGVVDDSQLPKDRFSAERLKGVDSTLKIQPAKLEDSAVYLCASSLSPREGLNEKLFFGSGTQLSVL.

The chain couples TRBV30 to TRBJ2-3; D remains ambiguous. This CDR3 contains 13 residues. Deletions cut 2 bases from V and 0 bases from J, with 6 bases between. The germline V gene encodes CDR1 GTSNPN and CDR2 SVGIG (reference sequence). CDR3 nucleotides: TGTGCCTGGAGTTTCTTTAGCACAGATACGCAGTATTTT. Translation: CAWSFFSTDTQYF.

In DNA form, the CDR3 reads TGTGCCAGCAGCTTGAGGAGACAGGGGGATTTAGGTGGGACTGAAGCTTTCTTT. Protein product: CASSLRRQGDLGGTEAFF. This chain links TRBV5-4 with TRBJ1-1; 9 bases match TRBD1. V trimming: 1 base; J trimming: 5 bases; junction bases outside the gene matches: 15. The CDR3 runs to 18 residues. Germline CDR1 reads SGHNT; CDR2 reads YYREEE (reference sequence).

V and J are TRBV14 and TRBJ2-1; TRBD2 might be the D (6 bases). CDR1 SGHDN and CDR2 FVKESK come from the germline V gene. The CDR3 spans 16 residues. Trimming took 3 bases from V and 6 from J, leaving 18 bases between them. Here the CDR3 reads CASSQILASTLNEQFF. In DNA, the CDR3 is TGTGCCAGCAGCCAGATACTAGCTAGCACCCTCAATGAGCAGTTCTTC.

This rearrangement joins TRBV29-1 to TRBJ1-1, with D unclear. V was trimmed by 5 bases and J by 5 bases, leaving 12 bases between them. Germline lookup yields CDR1 SQVTM and CDR2 ANQGSEA. This CDR3 is built from 12 residues. The CDR3, as DNA: TGCAGCGTTACGTCCCCGGGGACTGAAGCTTTCTTT. Translated: CSVTSPGTEAFF.

V is TRBV5-1 and J is TRBJ1-1; no definite D call. Germline V gene data show CDR1 as SGHRS and CDR2 as YFSETQ. Trimming shortened V by 0 bases and J by 14 bases, and 11 bases separated the two germline ends. The CDR3 is 11 residues long. CDR3: CASSLDRNVFF. CDR3 DNA: TGCGCCAGCAGCTTGGACAGAAATGTGTTCTTT.

The chain uses TRBV27 and TRBJ2-7; TRBD2 is a possible D gene (6 bases). CDR3 length equals 14 residues. Trimming removed 7 bases from V and 6 bases from J, with 19 bases in between. The germline gives CDR1 MNHEY, CDR2 SMNVEV (reference sequence). The CDR3 spells CASTLTSRASEQYF. As DNA, the CDR3 is TGTGCCAGCACCTTGACTAGTCGGGCGTCCGAGCAGTACTTC.

V usage is TRBV5-1 and J usage is TRBJ2-1; TRBD2 might be the D (6 bases). Germline V gives CDR1 SGHRS, CDR2 YFSETQ. The germline V and J ends were trimmed by 4 bases and 2 bases, with 13 bases remaining between them. This CDR3 comprises 15 residues. CDR3 amino acids: CASSMMGGTYNEQFF. The CDR3 DNA is TGCGCCAGCAGCATGATGGGGGGTACCTACAATGAGCAGTTCTTC.

The chain carries TRBV18 and TRBJ2-1; 13 nucleotides match TRBD2. Germline loops: CDR1 KGHSH, CDR2 LQKENI. The CDR3 has 15 residues. Germline trimming cut 2 bases from V and 5 bases from J; bases unmatched to any gene: 0. DNA of the CDR3: TGTGCCAGCTCACCAACTAGCGGGAGGGACAATGAGCAGTTCTTC. Translation: CASSPTSGRDNEQFF.

This chain joins TRBV15 and TRBJ2-1; D not resolved. The V end was cut by 1 base, the J end by 3 bases, with 10 bases between. Germline V gene sequence: CDR1 LNHNV, CDR2 YYDKDF (reference sequence). The CDR3 is made up of 15 amino acids. The CDR3 is CATSRGHGSYNEQFF. In DNA, the CDR3 is TGTGCCACCAGCAGAGGACACGGAAGCTACAATGAGCAGTTCTTC.

This chain connects TRBV5-1 to TRBJ1-6; no reliable D call. CDR3 size: 14 residues. Germline CDR1 SGHRS, CDR2 YFSETQ. V shed 2 bases and J shed 2 bases, with 5 bases lying between them. CDR3 nucleotide sequence: TGCGCCAGCAGCTTAACTACCTATAATTCACCCCTCCACTTT. Encoded protein: CASSLTTYNSPLHF.

The J gene is TRBJ2-1, the V gene TRBV6-5; the match to TRBD2 covers 9 bases. The germline gives CDR1 MNHEY, CDR2 SVGAGI. This CDR3 region has 15 residues. The V gene end was trimmed by 6 bases and the J gene end by 4 bases; junction bases not matched to a gene: 7. The CDR3 nucleotides read TGTGCCAGCAGCGATAGCGGGAGCGGGTACAATGAGCAGTTCTTC. It is translated as CASSDSGSGYNEQFF.

V usage is TRBV6-5 and J usage is TRBJ1-5; 8 positions agree with TRBD1. Trimming cost V 6 bases and J 7 bases; bases outside gene matches: 8. The CDR3 covers 14 residues. From germline, CDR1 is MNHEY and CDR2 SVGAGI. The CDR3 loop is CASRRTGLTQPQHF. CDR3 DNA: TGTGCCAGCAGGAGGACAGGGCTTACCCAGCCCCAGCATTTT.

Here the CDR3 DNA reads TGTGCCAGCAGCTTAGTCCAGGGGACCTACGAGCAGTACTTC. Protein product: CASSLVQGTYEQYF. The chain has TRBV7-2 and TRBJ2-7; D may be TRBD1 (6 bases). Trimming stripped 1 base from V and 2 bases from J, with 9 bases between. Germline loops: CDR1 SGHTA, CDR2 FQGNSA. The CDR3 runs to 14 residues.

The chain employs TRBV2 and TRBJ1-1, with D perhaps matching TRBD1 (6 bases). This CDR3 is built from 14 residues. Trimming took 7 bases from V and 1 from J, leaving 13 bases between them. Per the germline V gene, CDR1 is SNHLY and CDR2 is FYNNEI. The CDR3 loop is CASTLGTPNTEAFF. The CDR3 region has the DNA TGTGCCAGCACCCTCGGGACACCGAACACTGAAGCTTTCTTT.

The sample holds one count of this clone. V is TRBV7-9 and J is TRBJ1-1; D is possibly TRBD1 (6 bases). V shed 5 bases and J shed 1 base, with 17 bases lying between them. The CDR3 length is 16 residues. Germline V gives CDR1 SEHNR, CDR2 FQNEAQ (reference sequence). DNA for the CDR3: TGTGCCAGCAGCCCCAGGGGAGAGGGTGGGAACACTGAAGCTTTCTTT. Its translation is CASSPRGEGGNTEAFF. The full variable domain, its missing parts supplied by reference TRBV7-9 and TRBJ1-1, is DTGVSQNPRHKITKRGQNVTFRCDPISEHNRLYWYRQTLGQGPEFLTYFQNEAQLEKSRLLSDRFSAERPKGSFSTLEIQRTEQGDSAMYLCASSPRGEGGNTEAFFGQGTRLTVV.

The chain's CDR3 is CATRGQGGNEQFF. The CDR3 DNA reads TGTGCCACCAGGGGACAGGGTGGAAATGAGCAGTTCTTC. The V gene is TRBV24-1, the J gene TRBJ2-1; TRBD1 matches at 9 bases. The CDR3 is 13 residues long. Trimming at V came to 7 bases and at J to 7 bases, leaving 4 bases not matched to a gene. Per the germline V gene, CDR1 is KGHDR and CDR2 is SFDVKD.

This clone was counted once. V gene TRBV7-2 combines with J gene TRBJ2-7; no reliable D call. The CDR3 consists of 12 residues. From germline, CDR1 is SGHTA and CDR2 FQGNSA. The V end lost 5 bases, the J end lost 3 bases, and 8 bases lay between the germline ends. The DNA of the CDR3 is TGTGCCAGCAGCCACACCCTCTACGAGCAGTACTTC. Translated: CASSHTLYEQYF. Full variable domain (outside the CDR3, taken from reference TRBV7-2 and TRBJ2-7): GAGVSQSPSNKVTEKGKDVELRCDPISGHTALYWYRQSLGQGLEFLIYFQGNSAPDKSGLPSDRFSAERTGGSVSTLTIQRTQQEDSAVYLCASSHTLYEQYFGPGTRLTVT.

V usage is TRBV5-4 and J usage is TRBJ2-1, with 7 bases that match TRBD2. J gave up 4 bases and V 4 bases, and 11 bases lay outside the gene matches. From germline, CDR1 is SGHNT and CDR2 YYREEE (reference sequence). This CDR3 has 16 amino acids. CDR3: CASSVNREADYNEQFF. The DNA for the CDR3 is TGTGCCAGCAGCGTCAACCGGGAGGCTGATTACAATGAGCAGTTCTTC.

This clone was detected once. The chain joins TRBV3-1 (or the pseudogene TRBV3-2) to TRBJ2-7; TRBD1 matches at 7 bases. J lost 7 bases, V lost 4 bases, and 10 bases had no gene match. The CDR3 sequence is 14 residues long. The germline V gene encodes CDR1 LGHDT and CDR2 YNNKEL (reference sequence). In DNA, the CDR3 is TGTGCCAGCAGCCTTTGGACAGGCGATAGGGAGCAGTACTTC. Encoded protein: CASSLWTGDREQYF.

The chain joins TRBV2 to TRBJ2-1; weak D call: TRBD2 (6 bases). This CDR3 comprises 14 residues. V dropped 2 bases and J dropped 6 bases, with 11 bases sitting between them. Germline V CDR1 and CDR2: SNHLY, FYNNEI. CDR3 coding DNA: TGTGCCAGCAGTGAATTCGGACTACCCAATGAGCAGTTCTTC. It specifies CASSEFGLPNEQFF.

Note on this clone: Distinct nucleotide sequences in the sample also encode this CDR3. The chain employs TRBV19 and TRBJ1-1, with a possible D match to TRBD1 (5 bases). V was clipped by 3 bases and J by 1 base, with 6 bases between them. Germline V gives CDR1 LNHDA, CDR2 SQIVND (reference sequence). The CDR3 is made up of 13 amino acids. The CDR3 spells CASSMGGNTEAFF. In DNA form, the CDR3 reads TGTGCCAGTAGTATGGGGGGGAACACTGAAGCTTTCTTT. Combining the CDR3 with reference TRBV19 and TRBJ1-1 gives the whole variable domain DGGITQSPKYLFRKEGQNVTLSCEQNLNHDAMYWYRQDPGQGLRLIYYSQIVNDFQKGDIAEGYSVSREKKESFPLTVTSAQKNPTAFYLCASSMGGNTEAFFGQGTRLTVV.

The chain links TRBV9 to TRBJ2-3; possibly TRBD2 for D (6 bases). This CDR3 spans 17 amino acids. Trimming stripped 4 bases from V and 2 bases from J, with 20 bases between. CDR1 SGDLS and CDR2 YYNGEE come from the germline V gene. CDR3 loop: CASSTHLPGLYTDTQYF. CDR3 coding DNA: TGTGCCAGCAGCACCCACCTCCCGGGACTCTACACAGATACGCAGTATTTT.

The chain has TRBV24-1 and TRBJ2-1; 8 bases line up with TRBD2. Germline CDR1 reads KGHDR; CDR2 reads SFDVKD. J lost 8 bases, V lost 4 bases, and 6 bases had no gene match. This CDR3 is 14 amino acids long. CDR3 region: CATSETGGLDEQFF. The CDR3, as DNA: TGTGCCACCAGTGAAACGGGAGGGCTTGATGAGCAGTTCTTC.